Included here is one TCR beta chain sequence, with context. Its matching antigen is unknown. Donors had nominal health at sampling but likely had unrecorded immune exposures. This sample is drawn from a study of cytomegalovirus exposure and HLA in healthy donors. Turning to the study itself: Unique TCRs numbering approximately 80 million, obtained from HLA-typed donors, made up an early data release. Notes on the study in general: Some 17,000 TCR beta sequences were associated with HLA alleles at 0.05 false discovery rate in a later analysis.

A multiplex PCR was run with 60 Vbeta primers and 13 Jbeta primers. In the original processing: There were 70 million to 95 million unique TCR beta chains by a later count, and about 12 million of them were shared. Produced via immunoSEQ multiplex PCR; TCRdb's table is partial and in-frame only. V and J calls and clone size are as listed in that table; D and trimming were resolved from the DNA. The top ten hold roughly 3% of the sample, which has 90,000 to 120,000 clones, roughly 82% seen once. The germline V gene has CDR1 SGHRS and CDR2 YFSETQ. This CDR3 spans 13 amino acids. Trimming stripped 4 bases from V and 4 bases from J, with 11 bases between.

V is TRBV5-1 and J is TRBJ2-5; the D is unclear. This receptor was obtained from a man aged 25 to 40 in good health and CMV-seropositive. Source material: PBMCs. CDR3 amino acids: CASSKSPGETQYF. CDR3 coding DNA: TGCGCCAGCAGCAAGAGTCCCGGAGAGACCCAGTACTTC.